Listed below are T cell receptor beta chains from one sample, sequenced in a study of T cell clones after liver transplantation. TCRdb's table, derived via immunoSEQ multiplex PCR, lists solely in-frame clones and lacks some. The sample contains just over 9,000 clones, about three quarters of which appear only once. The sample here was CD8+ T cells from blood, taken before liver transplant. The origin of the receptors is a human donor who received a liver transplant. The CDR3 runs from the conserved cysteine through the conserved F or W. Fields, in order: clone size, D gene, V gene, J gene, CDR3 DNA, CDR3 protein. The D gene is left open where the match is weak. Clone size is given for some rows only: seen once, a few or many times, or a class if the clone is expanded.

>.|.|TRBV4-2|TRBJ1-1
TGTGCCAGCAGACCGTTGGGTGAGAACACTGAAGCTTTCTTT
CASRPLGENTEAFF
>.|.|TRBV7-9|TRBJ1-5
TGTGCCAGCAGCTTAGTGGGGGTAGGCAATCAGCCCCAGCATTTT
CASSLVGVGNQPQHF
>.|TRBD1|TRBV5-1|TRBJ2-7
TGCGCCAGCAGTGGAGAGCTAGGACAGGGCTATTACGAGCAGTACTTC
CASSGELGQGYYEQYF
>.|TRBD2|TRBV6-4|TRBJ2-5
TGTGCCAGCAGTGACGATACTAGCGGGAGTTGGGAGACCCAGTACTTC
CASSDDTSGSWETQYF
>.|.|TRBV9|TRBJ1-5
TGTGCCAGCAGCGTAGAGGGGGGGGAGGTTCGACAGCCCCAGCATTTT
CASSVEGGEVRQPQHF
>.|.|TRBV28|TRBJ2-7
TGTGCCAGCAGTCTCCATCCTCAGGGGACCTACGAGCAGTACTTC
CASSLHPQGTYEQYF
>.|.|TRBV7-6|TRBJ1-2
TGTGCCAGCAGCTTAAGGGGACGGGAACATGGCTACACCTTC
CASSLRGREHGYTF
>.|TRBD2|TRBV7-2|TRBJ2-7
TGTGCCAGCAGCCAAGAACTAGCGGGATCCTACGAGCAGTACTTC
CASSQELAGSYEQYF
>.|TRBD2|TRBV7-6|TRBJ2-1
TGTGCCAGCAGCCCCCTAGGTTTAGGGACTAGCGGGAGCGATGAGCAGTTCTTC
CASSPLGLGTSGSDEQFF
>few|.|TRBV27|TRBJ1-2
TGTGCCAGCAGTTTACAGGGAAATGGCTACACCTTC
CASSLQGNGYTF
>.|.|TRBV11-2|TRBJ2-2
TGTGCCAGCAGCTTAGCCCAAGGCAGACTCCACACCGGGGAGCTGTTTTTT
CASSLAQGRLHTGELFF
>.|.|TRBV5-1|TRBJ1-1
TGCGCCAGCAGCTTGGTCCCGGGGAACACTGAAGCTTTCTTT
CASSLVPGNTEAFF
>.|.|TRBV18|TRBJ1-1
TGTGCCAGCTCACCCCCAGGGCCGAACACTGAAGCTTTCTTT
CASSPPGPNTEAFF
>.|TRBD2|TRBV2|TRBJ2-1
TGTGCCAGCAGCGGGGGGGGAAATGAGCAGTTCTTC
CASSGGGNEQFF
>.|TRBD1|TRBV27|TRBJ2-4
TGTGCCAGCAGTTTAGGGACAGGGAGAGACATTCAGTACTTC
CASSLGTGRDIQYF
>.|TRBD2|TRBV28|TRBJ2-7
TGTGCCAGCAGTTTATGGGTGGGGGGGGGTGGCTACGAGCAGTACTTC
CASSLWVGGGGYEQYF
>.|.|TRBV7-6|TRBJ2-7
TGTGCCAGCAGCTTAGCGACTTCACGCGAGCAGTACTTC
CASSLATSREQYF
>.|TRBD1|TRBV4-1|TRBJ2-2
TGCGCCACCAGGGACAGGGCAAGTACCACCGGGGAGCTGTTTTTT
CATRDRASTTGELFF
>.|.|TRBV19|TRBJ2-7
TGTGCCAGTAGGAAAGGGAACGGTCCCTTCGAGCAGTACTTC
CASRKGNGPFEQYF
>.|TRBD2|TRBV4-2|TRBJ2-2
TGTGCCAGCAGCTTGGATCTCGGGGGGGCAGTCGGGGAGCTGTTTTTT
CASSLDLGGAVGELFF
>.|TRBD1|TRBV27|TRBJ1-2
TGTGCCAGCAGTGTACAGGGGGCGAACTATGGCTACACCTTC
CASSVQGANYGYTF
>.|.|TRBV19|TRBJ2-1
TGTGCCAGTAGTATTTTGATTCTGGGGTACAATGAGCAGTTCTTC
CASSILILGYNEQFF
>.|TRBD1|TRBV14|TRBJ1-1
TGTGCCAGCAGCCAAGCGACAGGGTTGAACACTGAAGCTTTCTTT
CASSQATGLNTEAFF
>.|.|TRBV7-9|TRBJ2-5
TGTGCCAGCAGCTTGTCACCCCAAGAGACCCAGTACTTC
CASSLSPQETQYF
>.|TRBD1|TRBV6-1|TRBJ1-2
TGTGCCAGCAGTGAAGCGGGAAGGGAGCCGGGACAGCTCTATGGCTACACCTTC
CASSEAGREPGQLYGYTF
>.|TRBD2|TRBV2|TRBJ2-7
TGTGCCAGCTTAATTGGGGGGGATGGCGAGCAGTACTTC
CASLIGGDGEQYF
>.|.|TRBV28|TRBJ1-2
TGTGCCAGCAGTTTACCCCCCGGGAGGGGATATGGCTACACCTTC
CASSLPPGRGYGYTF
>.|TRBD1|TRBV7-8|TRBJ1-6
TGTGCCAGCAGCTCCGCCCCCCTACAGGGGGAAAATTCACCCCTCCACTTT
CASSSAPLQGENSPLHF
>.|.|TRBV19|TRBJ1-5
TGTGCCAGTAGTATTTCAGATTATAGCAATCAGCCCCAGCATTTT
CASSISDYSNQPQHF
>.|.|TRBV29-1|TRBJ2-7
TGCAGCGTCTTTACTGGGCAGTCCGCCTACGAGCAGTACTTC
CSVFTGQSAYEQYF
>.|TRBD2|TRBV6-5|TRBJ2-1
TGTGCCAGCACTATGGGACTAGCGGCTAATGAGCAGTTCTTC
CASTMGLAANEQFF
>.|TRBD2|TRBV19|TRBJ2-7
TGTGCCAGTACCTTCTCGGGGGGTTCGAGTGAGCAGTACTTC
CASTFSGGSSEQYF
>.|.|TRBV7-8|TRBJ2-7
TGTGCCAGCAGCTTAGCGGACATCCTTATATTTGGTTACGAGCAGTACTTC
CASSLADILIFGYEQYF
>.|TRBD1|TRBV27|TRBJ2-3
TGTGCCAGCTCTAGACAGGGCGGTTTCACAGATACGCAGTATTTT
CASSRQGGFTDTQYF
>.|.|TRBV5-4|TRBJ2-1
TGTGCCAGCAGATCTGACACGTACAATGAGCAGTTCTTC
CASRSDTYNEQFF
>.|.|TRBV6-1|TRBJ2-7
TGTGCCAGCAGTGAACCATCCGGAGGCGGAAGAAGCTCCTACGAGCAGTACTTC
CASSEPSGGGRSSYEQYF
>medium-sized|.|TRBV7-9|TRBJ1-2
TGTGCCAGCAGCTTTGATACGATCTATGGCTACACCTTC
CASSFDTIYGYTF
>.|.|TRBV11-1|TRBJ2-2
TGTGCCAGCAGCTTCGGACAGATAAACACCGGGGAGCTGTTTTTT
CASSFGQINTGELFF
>few|.|TRBV7-6|TRBJ1-1
TGTGCCAGCAGCTTAGAGATCCGGGGGGGGGACACTGAAGCTTTCTTT
CASSLEIRGGDTEAFF
>once|TRBD2|TRBV30|TRBJ2-1
TGTGCCTGGAGTGGATCCCTCGGCGGGAGAGGGTACAATGAGCAGTTCTTC
CAWSGSLGGRGYNEQFF
>.|.|TRBV27|TRBJ2-4
TGTGCCAGCAGCCCAGGGGCCAAAAACATTCAGTACTTC
CASSPGAKNIQYF
>.|TRBD1|TRBV7-9|TRBJ2-7
TGTGCCAGCAGCCCGCGACAGGGTATTCTCGAGCAGTACTTC
CASSPRQGILEQYF
>.|.|TRBV27|TRBJ1-2
TGTGCCAGCAGCCTAGAGGGATCTAACTATGGCTACACCTTC
CASSLEGSNYGYTF
>.|.|TRBV7-2|TRBJ1-4
TGTGCCAGCAGCTTATTGGCAGGGGACGAAAAACTGTTTTTT
CASSLLAGDEKLFF
>.|.|TRBV7-9|TRBJ2-5
TGTGCCAGCAGCTTAGCGCTACAGGGTTTCGGGCAAGAGACCCAGTACTTC
CASSLALQGFGQETQYF
>.|.|TRBV5-4|TRBJ2-2
TGTGCCAGCAGCTTTAGAGTAGATTCGAACACCGGGGAGCTGTTTTTT
CASSFRVDSNTGELFF
>.|.|TRBV19|TRBJ2-1
TGTGCCAGTAGTATAGGTGCGAGCTCCTACAATGAGCAGTTCTTC
CASSIGASSYNEQFF
>.|.|TRBV2|TRBJ2-1
TGTGCCAGCAGCTTTAAGTATAGGTTCAGCGTACGGAATGAGCAGTTCTTC
CASSFKYRFSVRNEQFF
>.|.|TRBV7-9|TRBJ2-7
TGTGCCAGCAGCCCCCCCCTGAGCTCCTACGAGCAGTACTTC
CASSPPLSSYEQYF
>.|.|TRBV6-1|TRBJ2-1
TGTGCCAGCAGTGAATTTCTGGGGGAATCCTACAATGAGCAGTTCTTC
CASSEFLGESYNEQFF
>.|.|TRBV16|TRBJ2-7
TGTGCCAGCAGCCCTATAGCGGAAGCCCACGAGCAGTACTTC
CASSPIAEAHEQYF
>.|TRBD2|TRBV5-8|TRBJ2-5
TGTGCCAGCAGCCCGGGACTAGCGGGAGGGGTTCAAGAGACCCAGTACTTC
CASSPGLAGGVQETQYF